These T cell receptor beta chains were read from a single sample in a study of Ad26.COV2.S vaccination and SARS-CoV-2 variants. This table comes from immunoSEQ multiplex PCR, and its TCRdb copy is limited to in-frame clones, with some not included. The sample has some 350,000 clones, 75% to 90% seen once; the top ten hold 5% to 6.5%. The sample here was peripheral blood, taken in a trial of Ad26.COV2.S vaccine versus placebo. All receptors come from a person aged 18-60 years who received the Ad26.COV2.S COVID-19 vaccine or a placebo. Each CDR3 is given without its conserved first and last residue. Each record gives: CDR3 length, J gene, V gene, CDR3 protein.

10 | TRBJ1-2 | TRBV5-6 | ASNKANYGYT
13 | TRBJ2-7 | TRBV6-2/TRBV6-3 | ASSNAGTGWYEQY
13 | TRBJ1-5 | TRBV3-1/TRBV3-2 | ASSQAGQGNQPQH
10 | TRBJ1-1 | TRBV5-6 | ASSIQGAEAF
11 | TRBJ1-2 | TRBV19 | ASRSRENYGYT
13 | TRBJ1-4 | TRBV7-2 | ASSLDGTGNEKLF
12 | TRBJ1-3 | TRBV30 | AWSRGREGNTIY
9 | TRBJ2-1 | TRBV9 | ASSGYNEQF
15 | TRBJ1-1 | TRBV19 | ASSIGLVWEGGTEAF
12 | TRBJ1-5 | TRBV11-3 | ASSLAPSNQPQH
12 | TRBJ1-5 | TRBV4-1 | ASSQRGGNQPQH
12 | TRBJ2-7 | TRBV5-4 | ASSPGSPEYEQY
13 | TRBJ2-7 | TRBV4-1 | ASSHGTSGPYEQY
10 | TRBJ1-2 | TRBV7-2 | ASSLQGGGYT
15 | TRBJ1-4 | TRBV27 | ASTKTGILLTNEKLF
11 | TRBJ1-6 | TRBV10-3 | AVGRGGDSPLH
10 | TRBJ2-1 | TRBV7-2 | ASSLFGNEQF
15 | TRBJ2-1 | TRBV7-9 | ASSFSSGTLIDDEQF
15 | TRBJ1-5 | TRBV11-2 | ASSRGEGAWGNQPQH
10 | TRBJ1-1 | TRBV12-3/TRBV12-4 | ASLGMNTEAF
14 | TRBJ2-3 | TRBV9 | ASSDLASGYTDTQY
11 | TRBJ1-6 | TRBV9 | ASSVASNSPLH
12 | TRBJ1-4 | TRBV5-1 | ASSPDSTNEKLF
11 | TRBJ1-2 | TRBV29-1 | SVTGAVSYGYT
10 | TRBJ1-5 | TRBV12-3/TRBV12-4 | ASSFVGQPQH
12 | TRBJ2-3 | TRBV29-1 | SVERLGVDDTQY
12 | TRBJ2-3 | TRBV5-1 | ASSRGTSTDTQY
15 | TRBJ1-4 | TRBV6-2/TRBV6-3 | ASSYSIRGQFNEKLF
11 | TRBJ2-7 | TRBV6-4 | ASSDGTNYEQY
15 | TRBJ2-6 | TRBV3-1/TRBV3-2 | ASSPDRASSGANVLT
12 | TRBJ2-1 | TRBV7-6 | ASSLSGLAGFQF
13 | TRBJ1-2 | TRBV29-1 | SVVYSGRVDYGYT
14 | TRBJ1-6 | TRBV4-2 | ASSRGTGSLYSPLH
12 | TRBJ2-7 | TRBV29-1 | SVEGWGQPYEQY
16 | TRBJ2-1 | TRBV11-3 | ASSSGTSGFAPYNEQF
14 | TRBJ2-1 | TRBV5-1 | ASNPWTANTDNEQF
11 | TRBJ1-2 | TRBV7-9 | ASSLEAGPGYT
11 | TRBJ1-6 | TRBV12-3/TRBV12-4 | ATAEGGSSPLH
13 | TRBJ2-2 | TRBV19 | ASSIKRRNTGELF
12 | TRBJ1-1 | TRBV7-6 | ASSLYQRRAEAF
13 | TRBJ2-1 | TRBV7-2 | ASSLGAGGLIEQF
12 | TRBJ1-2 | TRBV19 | ASTPTGGAGGYT
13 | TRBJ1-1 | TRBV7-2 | ASSLVEGLNTEAF
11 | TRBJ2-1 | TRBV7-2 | ASSLDSSAEKF
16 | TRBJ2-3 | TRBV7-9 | ASSVIWPSGTLTDTQY
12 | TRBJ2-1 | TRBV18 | ASSPPVTIDEQF
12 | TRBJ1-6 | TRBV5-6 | ASSLWQGDSPLH
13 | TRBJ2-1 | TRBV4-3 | ASSQGRGDHNEQF
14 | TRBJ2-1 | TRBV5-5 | ASSLASGRAKNEQF
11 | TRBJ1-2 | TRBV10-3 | AISDGLNYGYT
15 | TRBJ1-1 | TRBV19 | ASLPGTGNFVDTEAF
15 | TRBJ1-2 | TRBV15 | ATSRDSLRQGRFGYT
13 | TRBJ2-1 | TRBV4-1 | ASSHPPRGYNEQF
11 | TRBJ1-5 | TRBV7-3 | ASSLKSDQPQH
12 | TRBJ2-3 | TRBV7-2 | ASSLAGEVDTQY